This T cell receptor beta chain was sequenced during a study of CD8+CD57+ T cells in acquired aplastic anemia. Previously, flow cytometry had revealed CD8+CD57+ cell expansion in the patients chosen for sequencing. This clonotype was seen many times. TCR beta VDJ and CDR3 profiles were obtained from a genomic DNA template. TCRdb analysed the reads with MiXCR anew, one entry per CDR3 protein. This table holds 250,000 to 350,000 distinct CDR3 sequences, under 60% found once. This CDR3 spans 14 amino acids. V shed 4 bases and J shed 7 bases, with 17 bases lying between them. CDR1 is SGHTS, CDR2 YDEGEE, per germline.

Material for sequencing was sorted CD4+, CD8+, or CD8+CD57+ T cells (not recorded which) from PBMCs. The chain carries TRBV5-8 and TRBJ2-5, with D uncertain. This sequence was found in a human donor with aplastic anemia. The CDR3 DNA sequence: TGTGCCAGCAGCCCGAGAACTGCCGTCGGGACCCAGTACTTC. Residues: CASSPRTAVGTQYF. Combining the CDR3 with reference TRBV5-8 and TRBJ2-5 gives the whole variable domain EAGVTQSPTHLIKTRGQQATLRCSPISGHTSVYWYQQALGLGLQFLLWYDEGEERNRGNFPPRFSGRQFPNYSSELNVNALELEDSALYLCASSPRTAVGTQYFGPGTRLLVL.